Below, 2 T cell receptor beta chains from the same sample are listed, as sequenced in a study of CD8+ T cells in alopecia areata. The treatment was: oral pan-JAK inhibitor, 5-10 mg twice daily. The sequencing template was cDNA reverse transcribed from extracted RNA. Profiling relied on immunoSEQ multiplex PCR, and the TCRdb table lists in-frame clones only, not all of them. The sample lists approximately 200,000 clones, roughly 50% seen once, with roughly 5% in the top ten. Material: CD4+ T cells sorted from blood, obtained at week 24, from a patient treated with tofacitinib. The receptors originated from a human donor with alopecia areata.

This clone has a handful of counts. The J gene is TRBJ2-1, the V gene TRBV5-6, with 7 bases matching TRBD1. The CDR3 extends over 14 amino acids. The J segment lost 5 bases and the V segment lost 0 bases, leaving 2 bases of the junction unmatched. Germline V CDR1 and CDR2: SGHDT, YYEEEE. The CDR3 is CASSLVGQNNEQFF. In nucleotides, the CDR3 is TGTGCCAGCAGCTTGGTGGGACAGAACAATGAGCAGTTCTTC.

Concerning this clone itself: Other DNA sequences of this sample code for an identical CDR3. The chain couples TRBV11-1 to TRBJ2-6, with D unclear. The CDR3 extends over 13 amino acids. V lost 3 bases and J 0 bases, leaving 0 bases between the germline ends. Germline CDR1 SGHAT, CDR2 FQDESV (reference sequence). Written as DNA, the CDR3 is TGTGCCAGCAGCTTCTCTGGGGCCAACGTCCTGACTTTC. Translation: CASSFSGANVLTF.